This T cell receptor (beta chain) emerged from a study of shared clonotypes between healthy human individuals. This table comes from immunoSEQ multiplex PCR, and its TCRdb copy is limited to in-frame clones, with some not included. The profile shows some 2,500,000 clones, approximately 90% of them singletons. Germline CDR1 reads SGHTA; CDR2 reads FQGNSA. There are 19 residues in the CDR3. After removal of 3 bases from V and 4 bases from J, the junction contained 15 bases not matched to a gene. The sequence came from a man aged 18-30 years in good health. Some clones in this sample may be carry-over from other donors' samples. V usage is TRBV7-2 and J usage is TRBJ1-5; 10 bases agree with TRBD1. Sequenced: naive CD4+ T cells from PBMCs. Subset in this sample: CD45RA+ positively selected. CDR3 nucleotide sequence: TGTGCCAGCAGCTTCCCCCCGATCCGGACAGGGGGGGGGAATCAGCCCCAGCATTTT. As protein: CASSFPPIRTGGGNQPQHF.